A single sample gave rise to the 2 T cell receptor beta chains below, sequenced in a study of cytomegalovirus exposure and HLA in healthy donors (TCRdb year 2017). The library relied on the immunoSEQ multiplex PCR assay. TCRdb provides this immuneACCESS table in a form limited to in-frame rearrangements. Some clones are lacking; in checked studies, under half of them reflect an unresolved V gene, and why the rest are absent is not known. Across this sample there are 350,000 or so clones, with 86% seen only once. More than 0.8% of the sample is in the top ten clones. The sample consisted of PBMCs. Source of these receptors: a woman between 18 and 29 years old in good health and CMV-seronegative.

The rearrangement uses TRBV4-1 and TRBJ1-5, with 8 positions matching TRBD1. The germline V gene encodes CDR1 MGHRA and CDR2 YSYEKL. Trimming at V came to 1 base and at J to 2 bases, leaving 7 bases not matched to a gene. The CDR3 totals 17 residues. DNA of the CDR3: TGCGCCAGCAGCCAAGGTGGTCCGACAGGGGGCAATCAGCCCCAGCATTTT. Protein product: CASSQGGPTGGNQPQHF.

This clone has only one observation. This chain joins TRBV6-1 and TRBJ1-2; unclear D gene. The CDR3 loop spans 16 amino acids. CDR1 is MNHNS and CDR2 is SASEGT in the germline V gene. Trimming removed 0 bases from V and 3 bases from J, with 14 bases in between. The CDR3 here is CASSEAGRLPDYGYTF. CDR3 nucleotides: TGTGCCAGCAGTGAAGCGGGCAGGTTACCGGACTATGGCTACACCTTC.